This TCR beta chain stems from a study of tumor and adjacent non-tumor tissue in lung cancer. Study context: Patients were aged about 30 to 76, approximately ten men and a handful of women, stage I to III. Each sample yielded around 4.2 million productive TCRbeta reads on average.

The template was RNA from unsorted bulk tissue. Chemotherapy-naive patients with new lung cancer underwent thoracic surgery in China, August–November 2014. In germline, CDR1 is SGHAT, CDR2 FQNNGV. The CDR3 sequence is 12 residues long. On this clonotype: Its antigen is currently unknown. A junction boundary mismatches the germline segment, possibly from a read error.

The library came from three nested PCR rounds adapted from ARM-PCR protocols. TCRdb re-called the multiplex PCR reads with MiXCR, one entry per CDR3 protein. The sample lists some 71,000 distinct CDR3 sequences, 72% occurring once. Study-level points and caveats: Tumor tissue had significantly higher TCR diversity than normal lung.

Sequencing used lung tumor tissue. The gene calls are TRBV11-2 and TRBJ1-1; D uncertain. This sequence was found in a woman aged 35 to 49 with non-small cell lung cancer. As DNA, the CDR3 is TGTGTCAGCAGCTCAGAGGGAACACTGGCTTTCTTT. Translated: CVSSSEGTLAFF. Combining the CDR3 with reference TRBV11-2 and TRBJ1-1 gives the whole variable domain EAGVAQSPRYKIIEKRQSVAFWCNPISGHATLYWYQQILGQGPKLLIQFQNNGVVDDSQLPKDRFSAERLKGVDSTLKIQPAKLEDSAVYLCVSSSEGTLAFFGQGTRLTVV.